The rows below give T cell receptor beta chains drawn from one sample of a study of T cells after yellow fever vaccination. TCRdb independently ran MiXCR on the 5' RACE reads; one entry per CDR3 protein. The sample lists approximately 300,000 distinct CDR3 sequences; 13% were seen once. The sequencing here drew on CD4+ T cells sorted from PBMCs, taken 45 days after the yellow fever booster vaccination. The receptors here all came from a man aged 25-40 years who received the YFV17D yellow fever vaccine. The CDR3 runs from the conserved cysteine through the conserved F or W. A D gene is named only where the DNA matches it firmly. The size entry is marked missing in some rows and otherwise reads once, few, many or a size class.

J: TRBJ2-7
V: TRBV3-1
size: many
D: -
DNA: TGTGCCAGCAGCCAAGACACCTACGAGCAGTACTTC
CDR3: CASSQDTYEQYF

J: TRBJ2-1
V: TRBV5-7
size: many
D: TRBD2
DNA: TGTGCCAGCAGCCCGACCTCCACCCTAGCGGGAGGAGGCAATGAGCAGTTCTTC
CDR3: CASSPTSTLAGGGNEQFF

J: TRBJ2-5
V: TRBV5-1
size: -
D: -
DNA: TGCGCCAGCAGCTTCGCAGGGGCTGGGGAAGAGACCCAGTACTTC
CDR3: CASSFAGAGEETQYF

J: TRBJ2-3
V: TRBV20-1
size: few
D: TRBD1
DNA: TGCAGTGCTACCGGGACAGCCACAGATACGCAGTATTTT
CDR3: CSATGTATDTQYF

J: TRBJ1-1
V: TRBV6-2/TRBV6-3
size: few
D: -
DNA: TGTGCCAGCAGTGAGCACAGGGATGAAGCTTTCTTT
CDR3: CASSEHRDEAFF

J: TRBJ1-2
V: TRBV19
size: few
D: -
DNA: TGTGCCAGTAGTCTCGCGACGAACTATGGCTACACCTTC
CDR3: CASSLATNYGYTF

J: TRBJ2-5
V: TRBV7-2
size: few
D: -
DNA: TGTGCCAGCAGCTTAGCGAGACAAGAGACCCAGTACTTC
CDR3: CASSLARQETQYF

J: TRBJ2-1
V: TRBV12-3/TRBV12-4
size: -
D: TRBD2
DNA: TGTGCCAGCAGGGAAGGTAGCGGGCGATACAATGAGCAGTTCTTC
CDR3: CASREGSGRYNEQFF

J: TRBJ2-5
V: TRBV12-3/TRBV12-4
size: -
D: -
DNA: TGTGCCAGCAGCACAAGGGGGGTGCAAGAGACCCAGTACTTC
CDR3: CASSTRGVQETQYF

J: TRBJ2-1
V: TRBV2
size: few
D: TRBD2
DNA: TGTGCCAGCAGTCCGGGACTAGCGGCGGGAAATGAGCAGTTCTTC
CDR3: CASSPGLAAGNEQFF

J: TRBJ1-5
V: TRBV29-1
size: -
D: -
DNA: TGCAGCGTTGCCGAGAGGAGCAATCAGCCCCAGCATTTT
CDR3: CSVAERSNQPQHF

J: TRBJ2-7
V: TRBV20-1
size: -
D: TRBD1
DNA: TGCAGTGCTGCCAACCCTCAGGGGGCTGGAAACGAGCAGTACTTC
CDR3: CSAANPQGAGNEQYF

J: TRBJ2-5
V: TRBV4-3
size: few
D: -
DNA: TGCGCCAGCAGCCAAGATGCTTTGGGGGAGACCCAGTACTTC
CDR3: CASSQDALGETQYF

J: TRBJ1-2
V: TRBV14
size: few
D: -
DNA: TGTGCCAGCAGCCAGGCGGGAGCCGGCTATGGCTACACCTTC
CDR3: CASSQAGAGYGYTF

J: TRBJ1-2
V: TRBV3-1
size: few
D: TRBD1
DNA: TGTGCCAGCAGCCATTTGGACAGGTTTAACTATGGCTACACCTTC
CDR3: CASSHLDRFNYGYTF

J: TRBJ2-5
V: TRBV7-2
size: -
D: -
DNA: TGTGCCAGCAGCTTACTCCAGCTTGAGGGGACCCAGTACTTC
CDR3: CASSLLQLEGTQYF

J: TRBJ2-5
V: TRBV15
size: few
D: -
DNA: TGTGCCACCAGCAGAGATATTTGGAGCCAAGAGACCCAGTACTTC
CDR3: CATSRDIWSQETQYF

J: TRBJ2-2
V: TRBV3-1
size: -
D: -
DNA: TGTGCCAGCAGCCACACTAGTTCGGCCGGGGAGCCGTTTTTT
CDR3: CASSHTSSAGEPFF

J: TRBJ1-2
V: TRBV20-1
size: -
D: -
DNA: TGCAGTGCTACCCCGGGGATCTATGGCTACACCTTC
CDR3: CSATPGIYGYTF

J: TRBJ2-2
V: TRBV20-1
size: -
D: -
DNA: TGCAGTGCTCCCTCTCCGCGCGGCAACACCGGGGAGCTGTTTTTT
CDR3: CSAPSPRGNTGELFF

J: TRBJ2-7
V: TRBV7-8
size: -
D: TRBD1
DNA: TGTGCCAGCAGCTTAGAAGGGGGCAAGGGGGAGCAGTACTTC
CDR3: CASSLEGGKGEQYF

J: TRBJ2-5
V: TRBV12-3/TRBV12-4
size: few
D: TRBD1
DNA: TGTGCTACAGGGACAGGGCAAGAGACCCAGTACTTC
CDR3: CATGTGQETQYF

J: TRBJ2-2
V: TRBV12-3/TRBV12-4
size: -
D: -
DNA: TGTGCCAGCAGTTACAGCCGTACCGGGGAGCTGTTTTTT
CDR3: CASSYSRTGELFF

J: TRBJ2-2
V: TRBV7-9
size: few
D: TRBD1
DNA: TGTGCCAGCAGCTTACTTACAGGGGGCCTGAGCACCGGGGAGCTGTTTTTT
CDR3: CASSLLTGGLSTGELFF

J: TRBJ2-1
V: TRBV24-1
size: -
D: -
DNA: TGTGCCACCAGCGAGCCCCTAGCCGATGAGCAGTTCTTC
CDR3: CATSEPLADEQFF

J: TRBJ2-1
V: TRBV7-2
size: many
D: -
DNA: TGTGCCAGCAGCTTGACCTCAACGGGCGGAACCAATGAGCAGTTCTTC
CDR3: CASSLTSTGGTNEQFF

J: TRBJ2-1
V: TRBV5-1
size: many
D: -
DNA: TGCGCCAGCAGCTTGGAGCTAAAGGATGAGCAGTTCTTC
CDR3: CASSLELKDEQFF

J: TRBJ2-7
V: TRBV6-5
size: -
D: -
DNA: TGTGCCAGCAGTTACCGGCTAGGGGGAATCGGCGAGCAGTACTTC
CDR3: CASSYRLGGIGEQYF

J: TRBJ2-7
V: TRBV30
size: many
D: -
DNA: TGTGCCTGGGCTTGGTCCGGGTCCCCCTACGAGCAGTACTTC
CDR3: CAWAWSGSPYEQYF

J: TRBJ2-1
V: TRBV7-2
size: -
D: TRBD2
DNA: TGTGCCAGCAGCTTAGCCGGGACTAGCGGGATTAATGAGCAGTTCTTC
CDR3: CASSLAGTSGINEQFF

J: TRBJ1-3
V: TRBV5-1
size: -
D: -
DNA: TGCGCCAGCAGTTGGGTTTGGAGAAACACCATATATTTT
CDR3: CASSWVWRNTIYF

J: TRBJ2-5
V: TRBV6-5
size: few
D: -
DNA: TGTGCCAGCAGTTCGCCGACAGGCCGAGAGACCCAGTACTTC
CDR3: CASSSPTGRETQYF

J: TRBJ1-1
V: TRBV4-1
size: -
D: -
DNA: TGCGCCAGCAGCCTTCCAGGGGTTTCGAACACTGAAGCTTTCTTT
CDR3: CASSLPGVSNTEAFF

J: TRBJ2-5
V: TRBV7-2
size: few
D: TRBD2
DNA: TGTGCCAGCAGCTCACCGACTAGCGGGAGTGAGACCCAGTACTTC
CDR3: CASSSPTSGSETQYF

J: TRBJ2-7
V: TRBV20-1
size: -
D: TRBD2
DNA: TGCAGTGCTAGAAGCGTTCTAGCGGGGACCTCCTACGAGCAGTACTTC
CDR3: CSARSVLAGTSYEQYF

J: TRBJ2-1
V: TRBV9
size: few
D: -
DNA: TGTGCCAGCAGCCCCCGAGGGGAGTACAATGAGCAGTTCTTC
CDR3: CASSPRGEYNEQFF

J: TRBJ2-3
V: TRBV20-1
size: -
D: TRBD2
DNA: TGCAGTGCGAGCAGCGGGGGTGGCACAGATACGCAGTATTTT
CDR3: CSASSGGGTDTQYF

J: TRBJ2-1
V: TRBV20-1
size: -
D: -
DNA: TGCAGTGCCCAACCTAGAGGGTTTTACAATGAGCAGTTCTTC
CDR3: CSAQPRGFYNEQFF

J: TRBJ2-1
V: TRBV5-4
size: -
D: TRBD2
DNA: TGTGCCAGCAGCTTGACTAGCGGGAGATATGAGCAGTTCTTC
CDR3: CASSLTSGRYEQFF

J: TRBJ2-5
V: TRBV7-6
size: few
D: TRBD2
DNA: TGTGCCAGCAGCTTAGTCGGCGGGAGAGAGACCCAGTACTTC
CDR3: CASSLVGGRETQYF

J: TRBJ2-1
V: TRBV7-2
size: few
D: -
DNA: TGTGCCAGCAGCTTAGTTGGGGTCGACTACAATGAGCAGTTCTTC
CDR3: CASSLVGVDYNEQFF

J: TRBJ2-1
V: TRBV5-1
size: -
D: TRBD2
DNA: TGCGCCAGCAGCTTTACGTCTAGCGGGAGTGTAAAAGAGCAGTTCTTC
CDR3: CASSFTSSGSVKEQFF

J: TRBJ2-7
V: TRBV10-3
size: many
D: TRBD2
DNA: TGTGCCATCAGTGAGTCGGTGGCGGGAGCGGACGAGCAGTACTTC
CDR3: CAISESVAGADEQYF

J: TRBJ2-7
V: TRBV5-1
size: few
D: -
DNA: TGCGCCAGCAGCTTGGGGCAGAAAAGGAGCTACGAGCAGTACTTC
CDR3: CASSLGQKRSYEQYF

J: TRBJ2-2
V: TRBV5-1
size: -
D: TRBD2
DNA: TGCGCCAGCAGCTCGCTTAGCGGGAGAAATACCGGGGAGCTGTTTTTT
CDR3: CASSSLSGRNTGELFF

J: TRBJ2-1
V: TRBV6-2/TRBV6-3
size: few
D: -
DNA: TGTGCCACCCTGATTGATGGGTATCATGAGCAGTTCTTC
CDR3: CATLIDGYHEQFF

J: TRBJ2-7
V: TRBV2
size: few
D: -
DNA: TGTGCCAGCAGCCAGAGCTCCTACGAGCAGTACTTC
CDR3: CASSQSSYEQYF

J: TRBJ1-4
V: TRBV15
size: few
D: -
DNA: TGTGCCACCAGCAGCAACTCAGCGCGAGTCGAAAAACTGTTTTTT
CDR3: CATSSNSARVEKLFF

J: TRBJ2-1
V: TRBV29-1
size: once
D: -
DNA: TGCAGCGCTGGGGCGGGCAGCTACAATGAGCAGTTCTTC
CDR3: CSAGAGSYNEQFF

J: TRBJ1-5
V: TRBV12-3/TRBV12-4
size: few
D: TRBD1
DNA: TGTGCCAGCAGTAGGGGACAGGGGGGTGGCAATCAGCCCCAGCATTTT
CDR3: CASSRGQGGGNQPQHF